Listed below are T cell receptor beta chains from one sample, sequenced in a study of CD8 T cells in ankylosing spondylitis. TCRdb redid the calling of the 5' RACE reads with MiXCR, one entry per CDR3 protein. The repertoire includes 700,000 or so distinct CDR3 sequences, around a fifth of them detected once, and 15% to 20% sits in the top ten. The sample was blood, either unsorted or a sorted T cell fraction (not recorded which). Every receptor here comes from a male donor with ankylosing spondylitis. The CDR3 runs from the conserved cysteine through the conserved F or W. Each record gives: CDR3 length, V gene, D gene, J gene, clone size, CDR3 protein, CDR3 DNA. D genes are given only for firm matches. Size is stated for part of the rows, as once, few or many counts, or as a class when the clone is expanded.

>15|TRBV27|-|TRBJ2-2|-
CASSSWTQNTGELFF
TGTGCCAGCAGTTCCTGGACCCAGAACACCGGGGAGCTGTTTTTT
>13|TRBV20-1|TRBD1|TRBJ1-2|few
CSARSGGDYGYTF
TGCAGTGCTAGATCAGGGGGAGACTATGGCTACACCTTC
>16|TRBV28|-|TRBJ2-6|few
CASSLGGLSGANVLTF
TGTGCCAGCAGTTTGGGGGGGCTCTCTGGGGCCAACGTCCTGACTTTC
>19|TRBV25-1|-|TRBJ1-5|-
CASKAGAYPFLGSNQPQHF
TGTGCCAGCAAAGCTGGCGCATACCCGTTCTTGGGGAGCAATCAGCCCCAGCATTTT
>17|TRBV6-2/TRBV6-3|-|TRBJ2-1|few
CASSSLIGGRPHNEQFF
TGTGCCAGCAGTTCCCTGATCGGAGGGCGGCCCCACAATGAGCAGTTCTTC
>16|TRBV20-1|TRBD2|TRBJ2-1|few
CSARGPGTSGHNEQFF
TGCAGTGCTAGAGGACCTGGGACTAGCGGACACAATGAGCAGTTCTTC
>15|TRBV7-9|-|TRBJ2-1|few
CASSQVADQYNEQFF
TGTGCCAGCAGCCAAGTAGCGGACCAGTACAATGAGCAGTTCTTC
>19|TRBV4-2|TRBD2|TRBJ2-7|-
CASSLWGTSGSSSHYEQYF
TGTGCCAGCAGCCTGTGGGGGACTAGCGGGAGTAGCTCCCACTACGAGCAGTACTTC
>14|TRBV7-2|-|TRBJ2-2|-
CASSFSANTGELFF
TGTGCCAGCAGCTTTTCTGCGAACACCGGGGAGCTGTTTTTT
>15|TRBV9|-|TRBJ2-3|-
CASSGSGHPTDTQYF
TGTGCCAGCAGCGGCAGCGGACACCCCACAGATACGCAGTATTTT
>15|TRBV5-6|TRBD1|TRBJ1-6|few
CASSSTGTGHSPLHF
TGTGCCAGCAGCTCGACCGGGACAGGGCATTCACCCCTCCACTTT
>16|TRBV5-1|-|TRBJ2-6|many
CASTEQAGAGANVLTF
TGCGCCAGCACAGAGCAGGCCGGGGCTGGGGCCAACGTCCTGACTTTC
>14|TRBV20-1|TRBD1|TRBJ1-1|few
CSARLGQTNTEAFF
TGCAGTGCTAGATTGGGACAGACGAACACTGAAGCTTTCTTT
>13|TRBV12-3/TRBV12-4|TRBD1|TRBJ2-7|few
CASRKGQVLEQYF
TGTGCCAGCAGGAAAGGACAGGTCCTCGAGCAGTACTTC
>16|TRBV20-1|-|TRBJ2-7|many
CSASFYERPLPYEQYF
TGCAGTGCTAGTTTCTATGAGCGGCCACTTCCTTACGAGCAGTACTTC
>15|TRBV7-2|-|TRBJ1-5|few
CASSASGDRNQPQHF
TGTGCCAGCAGCGCTTCAGGGGATCGCAATCAGCCCCAGCATTTT
>12|TRBV12-3/TRBV12-4|TRBD2|TRBJ2-1|few
CASSYSGGEEFF
TGTGCCAGCAGCTATAGCGGGGGGGAGGAGTTCTTC
>15|TRBV5-1|-|TRBJ2-7|few
CASSPEGVKTYEQYF
TGCGCCAGCAGCCCGGAGGGGGTGAAAACCTACGAGCAGTACTTC
>16|TRBV7-2|-|TRBJ2-1|once
CASSPGAGRAVNEQFF
TGTGCCAGCAGCCCCGGGGCGGGACGGGCTGTCAATGAGCAGTTCTTC
>15|TRBV5-1|-|TRBJ1-2|few
CASSLSEDPFYGYTF
TGCGCCAGCAGCTTGTCGGAGGACCCCTTCTATGGCTACACCTTC
>17|TRBV5-6|-|TRBJ2-7|-
CASSGFSVAGLSYEQYF
TGTGCCAGCAGCGGATTCTCCGTGGCAGGTCTCTCCTACGAGCAGTACTTC
>14|TRBV6-5|-|TRBJ2-3|many
CASSYFVGTDTQYF
TGTGCCAGCAGTTACTTTGTGGGAACAGATACGCAGTATTTT
>11|TRBV7-2|-|TRBJ2-7|-
CASSSHEEQYF
TGTGCCAGCAGCTCTCATGAGGAGCAGTACTTC
>14|TRBV10-3|TRBD2|TRBJ2-7|-
CAISDTGTSNEQYF
TGTGCCATCAGTGACACCGGGACTAGCAACGAGCAGTACTTC
>14|TRBV20-1|TRBD1|TRBJ2-7|-
CSAKRTGGNYEQYF
TGCAGTGCTAAAAGGACAGGGGGCAACTACGAGCAGTACTTC
>15|TRBV12-3/TRBV12-4|TRBD1|TRBJ2-5|-
CASSPTGAEKETQYF
TGTGCCAGCAGTCCAACAGGGGCAGAAAAAGAGACCCAGTACTTC
>17|TRBV12-5|TRBD1|TRBJ1-2|-
CASGPLDRGRDSNGYTF
TGTGCTAGTGGTCCTCTAGACAGGGGGCGCGATTCGAATGGCTACACCTTC
>14|TRBV2|TRBD2|TRBJ2-3|few
CASSGTSRSDTQYF
TGTGCCAGCAGTGGGACTAGTAGGTCAGATACGCAGTATTTT
>14|TRBV5-5|TRBD1|TRBJ2-1|-
CASSSEDRENEQFF
TGTGCCAGCAGCTCAGAGGACAGGGAAAATGAGCAGTTCTTC
>12|TRBV11-2|-|TRBJ2-2|many
CASSLYGGELFF
TGTGCCAGCAGCCTATATGGCGGGGAGCTGTTTTTT
>13|TRBV20-1|-|TRBJ2-2|-
CSASKPLSLELFF
TGCAGTGCTAGTAAACCCCTCTCCCTGGAGCTGTTTTTT
>14|TRBV25-1|-|TRBJ2-2|few
CASSAGGGTGELFF
TGTGCCAGCAGTGCCGGGGGAGGAACCGGGGAGCTGTTTTTT
>13|TRBV12-3/TRBV12-4|-|TRBJ1-1|few
CASTRKGYTEAFF
TGTGCCAGCACCAGGAAGGGGTACACTGAAGCTTTCTTT
>12|TRBV5-1|-|TRBJ1-3|-
CASSAGGNTIYF
TGCGCCAGCAGCGCCGGGGGAAACACCATATATTTT
>14|TRBV7-8|TRBD1|TRBJ1-1|-
CASSRDRGLTEAFF
TGTGCCAGCAGCAGAGACAGGGGGCTTACTGAAGCTTTCTTT
>17|TRBV7-8|TRBD2|TRBJ2-1|-
CASSLGSAGGPSNEQFF
TGTGCCAGCAGCTTAGGTTCGGCGGGAGGGCCGTCCAATGAGCAGTTCTTC
>12|TRBV18|-|TRBJ2-3|-
CASSPVPDTQYF
TGTGCCAGCTCACCAGTACCAGATACGCAGTATTTT